Listed below are T cell receptor beta chains from one sample, sequenced in a study of cytomegalovirus exposure and HLA in healthy donors. Libraries were prepared by immunoSEQ multiplex PCR; TCRdb keeps only in-frame clonotypes and omits some of them. The sample includes about 83,000 clones, around 81% of them seen just once. Material for sequencing was PBMCs. Receptors originate from a woman under 40 in good health and CMV-seronegative. The CDR3 runs from the conserved cysteine through the conserved F or W. D genes are given only for firm matches. The size of a clone is reported for some rows only, either as once, few or many, or as a class for expanded clones.

abundance	v_gene	d_gene	j_gene	CDR3nt	CDR3aa
-	TRBV29-1	TRBD1	TRBJ1-3	TGCAGCGTACCCGGGACAGGGTTTTCTGGAAACACCATATATTTT	CSVPGTGFSGNTIYF
-	TRBV7-8	-	TRBJ2-7	TGTGCCAGCAGCTTATCCTCAACAAACTACGAGCAGTACTTC	CASSLSSTNYEQYF
-	TRBV6-1	TRBD1	TRBJ1-2	TGTGCCAGCAGTGAAACCCGGACAGGGGACTATGGCTACACCTTC	CASSETRTGDYGYTF
-	TRBV9	-	TRBJ2-3	TGTGCCAGCAGCCAGAGCGGGTCCACAGATACGCAGTATTTT	CASSQSGSTDTQYF
few	TRBV7-2	TRBD1	TRBJ1-1	TGTGCCAGCAGCCCCCCAGGGGGGCCCCTTCGGAACACTGAAGCTTTCTTT	CASSPPGGPLRNTEAFF
-	TRBV4-1	-	TRBJ2-2	TGCGCCAGCAGCCAAGATTGGGGGGGCTCGAACACCGGGGAGCTGTTTTTT	CASSQDWGGSNTGELFF
-	TRBV2	-	TRBJ1-4	TGTGCCAGCAGTGTTCAGGAAAAACTGTTTTTT	CASSVQEKLFF
-	TRBV10-3	-	TRBJ1-1	TGTGCCATCACAGGGATGGACACTGAAGCTTTCTTT	CAITGMDTEAFF
-	TRBV5-1	-	TRBJ2-7	TGCGCCAGCAGCCCCGGGACCTACGAGCAGTACTTC	CASSPGTYEQYF
-	TRBV29-1	TRBD1	TRBJ2-3	TGCAGCGGATTGACAGGGGTGCCAGATACGCAGTATTTT	CSGLTGVPDTQYF
-	TRBV29-1	-	TRBJ2-1	TGCAGCGCCGAAGTTAGGATGAGGTACAATGAGCAGTTCTTC	CSAEVRMRYNEQFF
once	TRBV7-8	-	TRBJ1-5	TGTGCCAGCAGCTTAGGGCGGAAAAGCGCCAATCAGCCCCAGCATTTT	CASSLGRKSANQPQHF
-	TRBV15	TRBD1	TRBJ2-3	TGTGCCACCAGCAGCGGGACAGGGGCTTTCACAGATACGCAGTATTTT	CATSSGTGAFTDTQYF
-	TRBV2	TRBD1	TRBJ2-7	TGTGCCAGCAGTGAACAAACAGGGGGATACGAGCAGTACTTC	CASSEQTGGYEQYF